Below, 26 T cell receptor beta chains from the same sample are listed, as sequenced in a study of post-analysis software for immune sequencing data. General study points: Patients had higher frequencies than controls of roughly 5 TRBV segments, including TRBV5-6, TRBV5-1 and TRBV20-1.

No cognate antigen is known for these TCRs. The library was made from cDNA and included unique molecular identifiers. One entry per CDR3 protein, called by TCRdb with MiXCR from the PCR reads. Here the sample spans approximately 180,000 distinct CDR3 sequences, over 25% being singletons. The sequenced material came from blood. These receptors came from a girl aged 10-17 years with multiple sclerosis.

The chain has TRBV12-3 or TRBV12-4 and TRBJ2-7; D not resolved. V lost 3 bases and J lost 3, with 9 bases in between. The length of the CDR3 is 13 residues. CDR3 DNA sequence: TGTGCCAGCAGTTTCGGGCGGAACTACGAGCAGTACTTC. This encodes CASSFGRNYEQYF.

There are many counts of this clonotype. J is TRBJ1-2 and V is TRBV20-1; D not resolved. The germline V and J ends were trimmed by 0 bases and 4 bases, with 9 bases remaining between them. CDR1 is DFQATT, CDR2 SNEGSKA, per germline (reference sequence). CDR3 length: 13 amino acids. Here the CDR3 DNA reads TGCAGTGCTAGAGAGGGCAGCTCCTATGGCTACACCTTC. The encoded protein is CSAREGSSYGYTF.

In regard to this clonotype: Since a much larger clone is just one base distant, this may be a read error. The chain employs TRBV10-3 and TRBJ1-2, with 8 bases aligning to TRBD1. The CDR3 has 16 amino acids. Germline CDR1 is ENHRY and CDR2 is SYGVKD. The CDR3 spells CAVSVLPGTGAYGYTF. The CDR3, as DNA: TGTGCCGTCAGTGTTCTACCCGGGACAGGAGCTTATGGCTACACCTTC.

The CDR3 loop reads CASRDFGPRTVKPGANVLTF. The CDR3 DNA sequence: TGCGCCAGCAGGGACTTCGGACCGAGGACAGTTAAACCTGGGGCCAACGTCCTGACTTTC. The chain joins TRBV5-1 to TRBJ2-6; weak D call: TRBD1 (6 bases). This CDR3 is 20 amino acids long. Trimming pared 5 bases from V and 2 bases from J, leaving 26 bases between. Germline V gene sequence: CDR1 SGHRS, CDR2 YFSETQ.

DNA for the CDR3: TGCGCCAGCAGCCAAGATCGGCAGGGTGGAGACACTGAAGCTTTCTTT. Its translation is CASSQDRQGGDTEAFF. The chain has TRBV4-1 and TRBJ1-1, with a possible D match to TRBD1 (5 bases). This CDR3 is 16 amino acids long. Germline CDR1 MGHRA, CDR2 YSYEKL. The V end lost 0 bases, the J end lost 3 bases, and 14 bases lay between the germline ends.

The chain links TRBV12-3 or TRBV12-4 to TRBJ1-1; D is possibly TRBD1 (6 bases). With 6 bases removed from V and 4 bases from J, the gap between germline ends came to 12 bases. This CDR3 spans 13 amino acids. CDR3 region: CASRPGAGTEAFF. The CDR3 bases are TGTGCCAGCAGGCCGGGGGCAGGCACTGAAGCTTTCTTT.

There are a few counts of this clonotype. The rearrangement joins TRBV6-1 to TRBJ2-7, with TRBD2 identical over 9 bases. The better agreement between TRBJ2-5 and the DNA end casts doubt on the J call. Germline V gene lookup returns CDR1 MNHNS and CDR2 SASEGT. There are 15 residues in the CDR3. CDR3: CASIGLAGPGETQYF. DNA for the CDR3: TGTGCCAGCATAGGTCTAGCGGGGCCGGGAGAGACCCAGTACTTC.

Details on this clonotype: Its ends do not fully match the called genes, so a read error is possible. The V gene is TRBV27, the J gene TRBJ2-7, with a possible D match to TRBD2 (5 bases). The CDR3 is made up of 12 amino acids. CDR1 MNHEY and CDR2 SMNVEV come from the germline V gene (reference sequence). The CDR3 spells CAISEGPYEQYF. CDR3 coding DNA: TGTGCCATCAGTGAGGGCCCATACGAGCAGTACTTC.

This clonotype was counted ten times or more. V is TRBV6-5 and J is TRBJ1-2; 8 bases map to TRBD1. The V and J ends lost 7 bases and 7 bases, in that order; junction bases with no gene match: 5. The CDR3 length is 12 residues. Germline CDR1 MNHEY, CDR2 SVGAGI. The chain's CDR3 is CASTQGAGGYTF. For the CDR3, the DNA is TGTGCCAGCACCCAGGGGGCGGGTGGCTACACCTTC.

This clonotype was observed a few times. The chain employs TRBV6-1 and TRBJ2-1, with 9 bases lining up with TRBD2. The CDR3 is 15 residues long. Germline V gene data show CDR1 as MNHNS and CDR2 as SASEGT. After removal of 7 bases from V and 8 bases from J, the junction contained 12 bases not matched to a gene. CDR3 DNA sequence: TGTGCCAGCAACCCCGGGTCTAGCGGGATCTATGAGCAGTTCTTC. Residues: CASNPGSSGIYEQFF.

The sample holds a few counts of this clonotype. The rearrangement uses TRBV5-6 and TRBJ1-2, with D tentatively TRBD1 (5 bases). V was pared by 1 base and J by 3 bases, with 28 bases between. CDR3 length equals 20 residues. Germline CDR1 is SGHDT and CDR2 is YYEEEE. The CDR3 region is CASSLYSELGRRRSDYGYTF. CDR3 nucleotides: TGTGCCAGCAGCTTGTACTCTGAGTTGGGGCGGAGGAGGTCGGACTATGGCTACACCTTC.

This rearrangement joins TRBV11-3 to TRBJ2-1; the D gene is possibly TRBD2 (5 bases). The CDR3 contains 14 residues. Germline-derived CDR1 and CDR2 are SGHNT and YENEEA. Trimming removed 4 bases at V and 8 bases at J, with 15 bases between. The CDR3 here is CASSSWTGSDEQFF. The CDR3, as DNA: TGTGCCAGCAGCTCCTGGACGGGGAGCGATGAGCAGTTCTTC. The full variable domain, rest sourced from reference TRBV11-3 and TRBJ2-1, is EAGVVQSPRYKIIEKKQPVAFWCNPISGHNTLYWYLQNLGQGPELLIRYENEEAVDDSQLPKDRFSAERLKGVDSTLKIQPAELGDSAVYLCASSSWTGSDEQFFGPGTRLTVL.

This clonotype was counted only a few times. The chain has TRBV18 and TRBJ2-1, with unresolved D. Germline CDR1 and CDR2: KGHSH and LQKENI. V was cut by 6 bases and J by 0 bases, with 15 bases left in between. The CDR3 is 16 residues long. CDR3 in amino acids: CASSPVGSSSYNEQFF. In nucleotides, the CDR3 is TGTGCCAGCTCTCCCGTCGGTTCGAGCTCCTACAATGAGCAGTTCTTC.

The CDR3 is CSARDKGLDVHQTQYF. CDR3 DNA sequence: TGCAGTGCTAGAGATAAAGGACTAGATGTTCATCAGACCCAGTACTTC. The genes are TRBV20-1 and TRBJ2-7, with 7 bases fitting TRBD2. The J call may be wrong; the DNA end is better matched by TRBJ2-5. CDR1 is DFQATT, CDR2 SNEGSKA, per germline (reference sequence). This CDR3 has 16 residues.

In DNA, the CDR3 is TGTGCCAGCAGTTTGGGACCGGGACAGGGGGTTAGGAACACTGAAGCTTTCTTT. Its translation is CASSLGPGQGVRNTEAFF. The V call is TRBV12-3 or TRBV12-4, the J call TRBJ1-1, with 11 bases lining up with TRBD1. The CDR3 runs 18 residues. V shed 3 bases and J 1 base; nucleotides not matched to a gene: 10.

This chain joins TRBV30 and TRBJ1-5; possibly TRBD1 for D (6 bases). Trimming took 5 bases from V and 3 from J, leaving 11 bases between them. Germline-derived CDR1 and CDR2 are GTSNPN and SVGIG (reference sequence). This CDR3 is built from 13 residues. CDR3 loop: CAWADRPNQPQHF. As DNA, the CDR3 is TGTGCCTGGGCCGACAGGCCCAATCAGCCCCAGCATTTT.

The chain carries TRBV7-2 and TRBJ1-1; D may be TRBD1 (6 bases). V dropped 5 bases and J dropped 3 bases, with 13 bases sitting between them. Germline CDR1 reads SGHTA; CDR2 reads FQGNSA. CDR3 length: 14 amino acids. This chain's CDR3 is CASSPGGLDTEAFF. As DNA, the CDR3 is TGTGCCAGCAGCCCGGGGGGGCTGGACACTGAAGCTTTCTTT.

As DNA, the CDR3 is TGTGCCAGCAGTCCAGCCGGGACTAGTCTCCTCAATGAGCAGTTCTTC. This gives the protein CASSPAGTSLLNEQFF. This chain connects TRBV12-3 or TRBV12-4 to TRBJ2-1; 8 bases are a match to TRBD2. V lost 5 bases and J lost 6; bases outside the gene matches: 12. The CDR3 runs to 16 residues.

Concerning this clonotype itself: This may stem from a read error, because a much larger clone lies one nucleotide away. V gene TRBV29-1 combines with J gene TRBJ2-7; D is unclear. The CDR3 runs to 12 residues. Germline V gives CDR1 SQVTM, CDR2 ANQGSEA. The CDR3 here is CSVEGVTYERYF. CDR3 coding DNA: TGCAGCGTTGAAGGAGTAACCTACGAGCGGTACTTC.

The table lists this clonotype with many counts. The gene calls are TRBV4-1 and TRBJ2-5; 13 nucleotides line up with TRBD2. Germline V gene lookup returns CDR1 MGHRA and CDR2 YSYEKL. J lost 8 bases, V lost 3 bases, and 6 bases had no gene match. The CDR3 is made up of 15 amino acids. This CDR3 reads CASSHSLAGGRTQYF. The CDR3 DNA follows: TGCGCCAGCAGCCACTCACTAGCGGGAGGGCGAACCCAGTACTTC.

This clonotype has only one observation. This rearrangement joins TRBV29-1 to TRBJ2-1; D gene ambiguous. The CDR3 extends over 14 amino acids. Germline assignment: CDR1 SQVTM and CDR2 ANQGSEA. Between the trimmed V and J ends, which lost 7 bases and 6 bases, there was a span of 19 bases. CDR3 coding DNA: TGCAGCGGCTTGTTGGTAGTGGGTACCAATGAGCAGTTCTTC. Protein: CSGLLVVGTNEQFF.

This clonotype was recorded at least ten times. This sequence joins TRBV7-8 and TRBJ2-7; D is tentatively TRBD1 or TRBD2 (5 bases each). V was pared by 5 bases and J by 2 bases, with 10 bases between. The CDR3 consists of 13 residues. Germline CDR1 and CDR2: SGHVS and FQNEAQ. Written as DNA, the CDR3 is TGTGCCAGCAGCGAGGGACCGCCCTACGAGCAGTACTTC. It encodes CASSEGPPYEQYF.

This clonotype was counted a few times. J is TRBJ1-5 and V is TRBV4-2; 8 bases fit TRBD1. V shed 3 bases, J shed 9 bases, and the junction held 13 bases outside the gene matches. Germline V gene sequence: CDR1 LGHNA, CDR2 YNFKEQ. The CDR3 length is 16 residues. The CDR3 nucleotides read TGTGCCAGCAGCCAGGAGTTAGGACAGGGAGGCCGGCCCCAGCATTTT. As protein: CASSQELGQGGRPQHF.

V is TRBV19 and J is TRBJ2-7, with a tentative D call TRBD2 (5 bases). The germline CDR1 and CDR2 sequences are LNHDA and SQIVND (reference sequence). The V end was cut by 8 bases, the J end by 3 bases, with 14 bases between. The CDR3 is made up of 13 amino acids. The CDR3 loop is CASSIRTGYEQYF. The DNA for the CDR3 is TGTGCCAGTTCCATCCGGACTGGCTACGAGCAGTACTTC. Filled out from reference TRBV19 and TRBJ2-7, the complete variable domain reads DGGITQSPKYLFRKEGQNVTLSCEQNLNHDAMYWYRQDPGQGLRLIYYSQIVNDFQKGDIAEGYSVSREKKESFPLTVTSAQKNPTAFYLCASSIRTGYEQYFGPGTRLTVT.

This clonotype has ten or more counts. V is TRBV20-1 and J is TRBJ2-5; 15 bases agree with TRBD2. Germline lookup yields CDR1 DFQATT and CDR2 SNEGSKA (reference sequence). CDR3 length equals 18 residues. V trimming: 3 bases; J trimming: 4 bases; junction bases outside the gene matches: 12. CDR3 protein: CSASLGTGTSGRRETQYF. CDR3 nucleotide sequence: TGCAGTGCTAGTCTAGGGACTGGGACTAGCGGGAGGAGAGAGACCCAGTACTTC.

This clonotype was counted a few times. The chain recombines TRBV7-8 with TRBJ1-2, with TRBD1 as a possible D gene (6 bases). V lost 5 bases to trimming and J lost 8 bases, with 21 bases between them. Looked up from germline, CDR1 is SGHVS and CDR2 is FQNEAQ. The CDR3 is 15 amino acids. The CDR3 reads CASSPGGWGAQGYTF. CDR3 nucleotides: TGTGCCAGCAGCCCGGGCGGATGGGGGGCTCAAGGCTACACCTTC.